This note documents a single T cell receptor beta chain sequence. The data originate from a study of T cell changes during pregnancy in multiple sclerosis. Produced via immunoSEQ multiplex PCR; TCRdb's table is partial and in-frame only. There are about 49,000 clones in the sample; around 94% occur only once, and 4.5% to 5.5% lies in the top ten. With 3 bases clipped from V and 6 bases from J, the junction kept 7 bases outside the gene matches. Germline CDR1 and CDR2: SQVTM and ANQGSEA. The CDR3 is 14 amino acids. The sequence derives from a female donor with multiple sclerosis, enrolled in a pregnancy study. This sequence joins TRBV29-1 and TRBJ2-3; 9 nucleotides line up with TRBD2. The input for sequencing was CD8+ T cells from peripheral blood mononuclear cells, taken before pregnancy. Written as DNA, the CDR3 is TGCAGCGTTGACGTAGCGGGAGTGACGGATACGCAGTATTTT. Translating gives CSVDVAGVTDTQYF.